This TCR beta chain is drawn from a study of blood T cell repertoires in COVID-19 (dated by TCRdb to 2020 to 2022). Study-wide context: The collaborator samples originated in the United States, Italy and Spain and spanned the acute and convalescent phases of COVID-19. Where available, HLA class I and class II types were taken from metadata supplied by the sample provider and were not determined by assay-based typing. Subjects who had been exposed to COVID-19, were actively infected with it, or had recovered from it provided the deeply sampled blood TCRbeta repertoires that made up the dataset. A de-identified subject ID, COVID-19 status, age in years and sex were almost always included in the sample metadata. The prospective study material was composed of cDNA or gDNA derived from T cells, B-cell-depleted T cells, or PBMCs. The repertoires were released in a freely available public database intended as a resource for research on the immune response to SARS-CoV-2. Samples were obtained from the ongoing ImmuneRACE study (first 160 participants) and from about 1,300 subjects provided by 6 global collaborators.

The CDR3 contains 16 residues, cysteine and phenylalanine counted. CDR3 DNA only is kept here, 48 bases in frame from base 1. For CDR1 and CDR2, the germline V gene lists MNHGY and SAAAGT. Relative to germline, V is 5 bases shorter and J is 0 bases shorter, with 14 bases between their ends. As regards this clone: What antigen it recognizes has not been identified. Base qualities are not provided; no much larger clone lies one nucleotide away.

Participants in the prospective study were enrolled through a virtual design, were aged about 18 to 90 years, and lived in 24 United States geographic areas. To assign participants to cohorts, the prospective study relied on clinical history that participants themselves reported in a screening survey and a study questionnaire. For ImmuneRACE Cohort 3, a participant was defined as recovered based on two consecutive negative NP/OP PCR tests, clearance by a healthcare professional, or resolution of symptoms. In the prospective study, whole blood, serum and a nasopharyngeal or oropharyngeal swab were collected from each participant by mobile phlebotomists. Additional blood draws and questionnaires over an approximately 2-month period could optionally be provided by prospective study participants. Before DNA extraction, prospective study blood samples were shipped either frozen or at room temperature.

Paper-wide results and their limitations: How much clinical and demographic metadata was included differed by source and by participant, and the metadata was provided uncurated.

TCRbeta CDR3 regions were amplified from genomic DNA using the immunoSEQ Assay, a bias-controlled multiplex PCR. The original methods were these. Nucleated cell counts per sample were estimated from amplification of reference gene primers within the assay. Sequence reads were collapsed and filtered to measure the absolute abundance of every unique TCRbeta CDR3 rearrangement. Productive Simpson clonality was computed per sample as the square root of Simpson's diversity index over productive rearrangements. This is the immuneACCESS table as TCRdb keeps it, with only in-frame sequences that have V and J called. A part of the clones is gone; compared with another copy, unresolved V genes explain less than half, and the rest is unexplained. V and J calls and clone size come straight from that table; D and trimming were deduced from the DNA. For this sample the table gives hundreds of thousands of clones, of which approximately 85% were detected only once. Together, the top ten hold roughly 2% of the sample.

Sequences were obtained from PBMCs or T cells enriched from blood (not recorded which). This sequence uses TRBV6-8 and TRBJ1-3; tentative D gene TRBD1, with 5 bases matching. The source is a man in his thirties or forties who had recovered from COVID-19. The CDR3 reads as follows: CASSHQQANSGNTIYF. Here is the DNA: TGTGCCAGCAGTCACCAACAGGCCAACTCTGGAAACACCATATATTTT.